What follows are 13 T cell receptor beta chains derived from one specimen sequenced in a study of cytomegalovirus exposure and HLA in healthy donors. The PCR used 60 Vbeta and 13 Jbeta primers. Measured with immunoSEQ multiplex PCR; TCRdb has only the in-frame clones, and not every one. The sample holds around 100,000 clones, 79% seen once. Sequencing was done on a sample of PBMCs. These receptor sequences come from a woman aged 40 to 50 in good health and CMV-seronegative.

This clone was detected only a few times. CDR3 protein: CASSRGADGYTF. In DNA form, the CDR3 reads TGTGCCAGCAGCAGGGGTGCGGACGGCTACACCTTC. The chain couples TRBV11-2 to TRBJ1-2; D may be TRBD1 (5 bases). Trimming took 5 bases from V and 8 from J, leaving 12 bases between them. Germline loops: CDR1 SGHAT, CDR2 FQNNGV. The CDR3 extends over 12 amino acids.

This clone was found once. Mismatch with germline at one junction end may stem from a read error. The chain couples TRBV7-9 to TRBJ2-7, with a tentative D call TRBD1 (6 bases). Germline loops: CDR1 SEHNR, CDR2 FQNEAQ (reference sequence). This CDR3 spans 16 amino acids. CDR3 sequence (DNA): TGTTCCAGCAGCTTATATGGGGACAAGAGCTCCTACGAGCAGTACTTC. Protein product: CSSSLYGDKSSYEQYF.

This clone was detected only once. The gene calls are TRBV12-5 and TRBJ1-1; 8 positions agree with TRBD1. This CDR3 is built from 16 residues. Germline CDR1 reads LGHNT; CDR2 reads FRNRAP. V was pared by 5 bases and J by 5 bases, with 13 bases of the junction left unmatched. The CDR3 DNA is TGTGCTAGTGGTGGACAGGGACAACGATTAAGGACTGAAGCTTTCTTT. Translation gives CASGGQGQRLRTEAFF. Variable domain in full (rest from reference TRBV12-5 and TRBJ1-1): DARVTQTPRHKVTEMGQEVTMRCQPILGHNTVFWYRQTMMQGLELLAYFRNRAPLDDSGMPKDRFSAEMPDATLATLKIQPSEPRDSAVYFCASGGQGQRLRTEAFFGQGTRLTVV.

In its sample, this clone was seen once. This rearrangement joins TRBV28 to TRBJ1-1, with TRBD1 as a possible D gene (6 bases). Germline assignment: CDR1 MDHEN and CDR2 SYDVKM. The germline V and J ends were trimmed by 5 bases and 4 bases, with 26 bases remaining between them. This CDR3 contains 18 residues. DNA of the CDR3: TGTGCCAGCAGTCGTTTACTCCCGGTTGGGGGCGAGGGCACTGAAGCTTTCTTT. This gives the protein CASSRLLPVGGEGTEAFF.

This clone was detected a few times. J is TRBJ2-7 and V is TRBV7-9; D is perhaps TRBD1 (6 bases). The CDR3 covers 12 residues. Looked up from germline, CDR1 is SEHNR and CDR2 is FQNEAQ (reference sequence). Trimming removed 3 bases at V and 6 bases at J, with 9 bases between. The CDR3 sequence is CASSFDRFEQYF. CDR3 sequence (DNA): TGTGCCAGCAGCTTTGACAGGTTCGAGCAGTACTTC.

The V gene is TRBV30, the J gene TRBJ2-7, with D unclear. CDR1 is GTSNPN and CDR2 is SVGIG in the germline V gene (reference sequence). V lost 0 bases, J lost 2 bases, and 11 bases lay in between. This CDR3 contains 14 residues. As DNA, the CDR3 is TGTGCCTGGAGTGTGCCCAGGCGAACCTACGAGCAGTACTTC. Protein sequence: CAWSVPRRTYEQYF.

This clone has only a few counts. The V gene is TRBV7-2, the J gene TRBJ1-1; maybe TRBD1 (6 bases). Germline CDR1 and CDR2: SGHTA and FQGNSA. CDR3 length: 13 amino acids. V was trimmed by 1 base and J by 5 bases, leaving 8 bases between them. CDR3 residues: CASSLEGETEAFF. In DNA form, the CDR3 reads TGTGCCAGCAGCTTAGAGGGGGAGACTGAAGCTTTCTTT.

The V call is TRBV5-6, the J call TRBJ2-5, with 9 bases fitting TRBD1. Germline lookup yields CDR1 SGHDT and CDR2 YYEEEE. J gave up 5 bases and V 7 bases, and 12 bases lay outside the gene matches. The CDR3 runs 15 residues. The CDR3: CASAKDRGSGETQYF. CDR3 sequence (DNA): TGTGCCAGCGCGAAGGACAGGGGTTCAGGGGAGACCCAGTACTTC.

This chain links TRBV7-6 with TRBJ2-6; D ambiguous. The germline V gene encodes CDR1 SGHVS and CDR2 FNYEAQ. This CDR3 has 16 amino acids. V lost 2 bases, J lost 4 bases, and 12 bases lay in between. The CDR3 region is CASSLNPVSGANVLTF. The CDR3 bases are TGTGCCAGCAGCTTAAACCCGGTTTCGGGGGCCAACGTCCTGACTTTC.

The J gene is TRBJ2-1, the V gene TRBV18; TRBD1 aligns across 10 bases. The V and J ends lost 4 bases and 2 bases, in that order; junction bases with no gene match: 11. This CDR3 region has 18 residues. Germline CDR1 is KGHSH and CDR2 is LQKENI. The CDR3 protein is CASSQPGTGADPYNEQFF. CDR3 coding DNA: TGTGCCAGCTCACAACCAGGGACAGGGGCCGATCCCTACAATGAGCAGTTCTTC.

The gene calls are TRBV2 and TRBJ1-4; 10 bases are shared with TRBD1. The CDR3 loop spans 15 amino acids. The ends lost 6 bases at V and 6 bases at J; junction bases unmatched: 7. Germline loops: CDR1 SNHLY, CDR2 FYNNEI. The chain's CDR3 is CASSVDRGAYEKLFF. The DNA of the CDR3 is TGTGCCAGCAGCGTGGACAGGGGGGCTTATGAAAAACTGTTTTTT. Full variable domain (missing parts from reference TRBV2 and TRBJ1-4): EPEVTQTPSHQVTQMGQEVILRCVPISNHLYFYWYRQILGQKVEFLVSFYNNEISEKSEIFDDQFSVERPDGSNFTLKIRSTKLEDSAMYFCASSVDRGAYEKLFFGSGTQLSVL.

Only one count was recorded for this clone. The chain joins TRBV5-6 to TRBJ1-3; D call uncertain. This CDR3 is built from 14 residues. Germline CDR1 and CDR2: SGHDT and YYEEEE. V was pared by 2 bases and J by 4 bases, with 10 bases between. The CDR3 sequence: CASSFHGKGNTIYF. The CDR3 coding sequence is TGTGCCAGCAGCTTTCACGGGAAGGGAAACACCATATATTTT.

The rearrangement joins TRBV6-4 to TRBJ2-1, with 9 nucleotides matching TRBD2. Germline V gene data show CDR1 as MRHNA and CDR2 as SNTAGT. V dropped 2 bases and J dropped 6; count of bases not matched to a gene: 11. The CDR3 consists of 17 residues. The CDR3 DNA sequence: TGTGCCAGCAGTGACACGGTCGGGCTAGCGGGGCCCAATGAGCAGTTCTTC. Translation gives CASSDTVGLAGPNEQFF.